Listed below are T cell receptor beta chains from one sample, sequenced in a study of blood T cells in healthy people across ages. Each CDR3 protein is one row after TCRdb ran MiXCR on the 5' RACE reads. Among about 800,000 distinct CDR3 sequences listed, over 45% were seen once. The sequencing sample was made of blood. Receptors were obtained from a man in his thirties or forties in good health. The CDR3 runs from the conserved cysteine through the conserved F or W. The D gene is left open where the match is weak. Clone size is not always given. Where it is, it says once, few, many or a class for expanded clones.

abundance	v_gene	j_gene	d_gene	CDR3nt	CDR3aa
.	TRBV7-2	TRBJ2-1	TRBD2	TGTGCCAGCAGCTTAGTTTCCGGCGGCGGGAGGGCCCGCAATGAGCAGTTCTTC	CASSLVSGGGRARNEQFF
.	TRBV6-5	TRBJ2-2	.	TGTGCCAGCAGTTACAGGGGGACCGGGGAGCTGTTTTTT	CASSYRGTGELFF
.	TRBV7-9	TRBJ2-3	.	TGTGCCGGCAGCTTCCGGGTCGCAGATGCGCAGTATTTT	CAGSFRVADAQYF
.	TRBV7-9	TRBJ2-7	.	TGTGCCAGCAGCCCCCGGGGCCGGGAGAGTGACGAGCAGTACTTC	CASSPRGRESDEQYF
.	TRBV7-2	TRBJ2-1	.	TGTGCCAGCAGCCCCGGTCCTTACTACAATGAGCAGTTCTTC	CASSPGPYYNEQFF
.	TRBV6-9	TRBJ2-5	.	TGTGCCAGCAGTTGCCCAAACAGAGAGACCCAGTACTTC	CASSCPNRETQYF
.	TRBV28	TRBJ2-1	.	TGTGCCAGCAAGTTAGCGGCCAGACTAGGGTACAATGAGCAGTTCTTC	CASKLAARLGYNEQFF
.	TRBV20-1	TRBJ1-2	.	TGCAGTGCCCAGGAGGTTTATTCGGGTGGCTACACCTTC	CSAQEVYSGGYTF
many	TRBV29-1	TRBJ2-7	.	TGCAGCGTTGTAGGGACCTACAGTTACGAGCAGTACTTC	CSVVGTYSYEQYF
.	TRBV29-1	TRBJ2-1	TRBD2	TGCAGCGTAGAGCGACTAGCGAACAATGAGCAGTTCTTC	CSVERLANNEQFF
.	TRBV30	TRBJ2-7	.	TGTGCCTGGACCCCCGGGTCCTACGAGCAGTACTTC	CAWTPGSYEQYF
.	TRBV13	TRBJ1-2	.	TGTGCCAGCAGCACTTTAAACAGAGGGCTTAACTATGGCTACACATTC	CASSTLNRGLNYGYTF
.	TRBV3-1	TRBJ2-5	TRBD2	TGTGCCAGCAGCCAAGACCCCACCGGGACTAGCCACCCTGAGACCCAGTACTTC	CASSQDPTGTSHPETQYF
.	TRBV3-1	TRBJ2-6	.	TGTGCCAGCAGCCAAGACAGTTCCGGGGCCAACGTCCCGACTTTC	CASSQDSSGANVPTF
.	TRBV5-1	TRBJ2-2	.	TGCGCCAGCAGGATCTCCACAAACACCGGGGAGCTGTTTTTT	CASRISTNTGELFF
once	TRBV5-1	TRBJ2-1	.	TGCGCCAGCAGCTTGGAAGACCCTGCAGGGTTGAGCTCCTACAATGAGCAGTTCTTC	CASSLEDPAGLSSYNEQFF
few	TRBV6-2/TRBV6-3	TRBJ2-3	.	TGTGCCAGCAGTTACTCGGGTCTAGCGCAGTATTTT	CASSYSGLAQYF
.	TRBV11-2	TRBJ2-5	.	TGTGCCAGCAGCTTAGGGATGGCGGGAGAGACCCAGTACTTC	CASSLGMAGETQYF
few	TRBV4-1	TRBJ2-1	TRBD1	TGCGCCAGCAGCCGCCAGGGACAGGGATCGGTCAATGAGCAGTTCTTC	CASSRQGQGSVNEQFF
few	TRBV25-1	TRBJ2-3	TRBD1	TGTGCCAGCGCAGTAGGGGGCGGCGAGGCAGATACGCAGTATTTT	CASAVGGGEADTQYF
.	TRBV12-3/TRBV12-4	TRBJ1-6	.	TGTGCCAGCAGCGTCTTGGGGCGTAATTCACCCCTCCACTTT	CASSVLGRNSPLHF
once	TRBV29-1	TRBJ1-1	.	TGCAGCGTTAAAGGATGGGAAACTGAAGCTTTCTTT	CSVKGWETEAFF
.	TRBV10-2	TRBJ2-7	TRBD2	TGCGCCAGCAGTGCGGGACTAAAGTACGAGCAGTACTTC	CASSAGLKYEQYF